The 11 T cell receptor beta chains given below trace back to one sample, sequenced in a study of control samples from healthy donors and cancer patients. Data came from immunoSEQ multiplex PCR; TCRdb stores just in-frame clones and leaves some out. The repertoire holds fewer than 150,000 clones, with around 90% as singletons. Sequencing was carried out using blood. These receptor sequences come from a man between 18 and 35 years old in good health.

The V gene is TRBV7-2, the J gene TRBJ2-1; 10 bases map to TRBD2. V lost 5 bases to trimming and J lost 9 bases; unmatched junction nucleotides: 10. This CDR3 has 15 amino acids. Germline V gives CDR1 SGHTA, CDR2 FQGNSA. The CDR3 DNA sequence: TGTGCCAGCAGCCCGAGCGGGGGGGCCCTCAGTGAGCAGTTCTTC. Its translation: CASSPSGGALSEQFF. The full variable domain, completed using reference TRBV7-2 and TRBJ2-1, is GAGVSQSPSNKVTEKGKDVELRCDPISGHTALYWYRQSLGQGLEFLIYFQGNSAPDKSGLPSDRFSAERTGGSVSTLTIQRTQQEDSAVYLCASSPSGGALSEQFFGPGTRLTVL.

The rearrangement links TRBV3-1 (or the pseudogene TRBV3-2) to TRBJ1-3; D is undetermined. CDR3 length: 13 amino acids. The V and J ends lost 3 bases and 0 bases respectively, with 3 bases between them. CDR1 LGHDT and CDR2 YNNKEL come from the germline V gene (reference sequence). CDR3 nucleotides: TGTGCCAGCAGCCAGGGCTCTGGAAACACCATATATTTT. Translating gives CASSQGSGNTIYF.

Points on this clone: The conserved phenylalanine or tryptophan normally closing the CDR3 is absent here, so this likely arose from a read error. In DNA form, the CDR3 reads TGTGCCAGCAGCGCGAGGCCCCGGGACAGTGAAGCTTTCCTT. Protein: CASSARPRDSEAFL. The rearrangement uses TRBV5-5 and TRBJ1-1; 7 nucleotides align to TRBD1. After removal of 4 bases from V and 7 bases from J, the junction contained 10 bases not matched to a gene. The CDR3 is 14 residues long. From germline, CDR1 is SGHKS and CDR2 YYEKEE (reference sequence).

The genes are TRBV7-9 and TRBJ2-5; possibly TRBD1 or TRBD2 for D (6 bases each). Trimming stripped 4 bases from V and 0 bases from J, with 18 bases between. Germline CDR1 SEHNR, CDR2 FQNEAQ (reference sequence). The CDR3 spans 17 residues. CDR3 nucleotides: TGTGCCAGCAGCTCCGGAAGGGGGGTTCTTCACCAAGAGACCCAGTACTTC. It codes for CASSSGRGVLHQETQYF.

The rearrangement uses TRBV3-1 (or the pseudogene TRBV3-2) and TRBJ1-4; 9 bases map to TRBD1. The V gene's germline CDR1 is LGHDT and CDR2 YNNKEL (reference sequence). The length of the CDR3 is 18 residues. V trimming: 5 bases; J trimming: 2 bases; junction bases outside the gene matches: 12. CDR3 nucleotide sequence: TGTGCCAGCAGCGACTTTCTCCGGACAGGGGACACTAATGAAAAACTGTTTTTT. Translation gives CASSDFLRTGDTNEKLFF.

This clone was seen just once. The V and J genes are TRBV18 and TRBJ1-4, with D uncertain. Trimming left V 1 base short and J 7 bases short, with 19 bases between. The CDR3 is 17 residues long. Germline values: CDR1 KGHSH, CDR2 LQKENI. CDR3: CASSPRRFSTDSEKLFF. The CDR3 nucleotides read TGTGCCAGCTCACCACGTCGTTTTTCGACGGATAGTGAAAAACTGTTTTTT.

The chain recombines TRBV4-1 with TRBJ2-7; possible D gene TRBD1, 5 bases. Germline CDR1 is MGHRA and CDR2 is YSYEKL. Trimming pared 0 bases from V and 0 bases from J, leaving 9 bases between. This CDR3 is 15 amino acids long. CDR3 protein: CASSQDQGDSYEQYF. The CDR3 nucleotides read TGCGCCAGCAGCCAAGACCAAGGGGACTCCTACGAGCAGTACTTC.

The chain has TRBV7-2 and TRBJ2-3; no firm D call. V gave up 0 bases and J gave up 2 bases, with 9 bases separating them. Germline loops: CDR1 SGHTA, CDR2 FQGNSA. The CDR3 has 15 residues. The CDR3 protein is CASSLAVSPTDTQYF. The CDR3 nucleotides read TGTGCCAGCAGCTTAGCTGTCAGTCCCACAGATACGCAGTATTTT.

Only one count was recorded for this clone. The chain carries TRBV2 and TRBJ1-5, with unresolved D. There are 13 residues in the CDR3. CDR1 and CDR2 (germline): SNHLY, FYNNEI. With 8 bases removed from V and 9 bases from J, the gap between germline ends came to 17 bases. The DNA of the CDR3 is TGTGCCAGCCTGGACTCCTTCCGCGGGCCCCAGCATTTT. This encodes CASLDSFRGPQHF.

In DNA, the CDR3 is TGTGCCAGCAGTTTATTCGGGACAGGGAGCTCCTATAATTCACCCCTCCACTTT. Translated, it gives CASSLFGTGSSYNSPLHF. The chain has TRBV27 and TRBJ1-6, with TRBD1 identical over 9 bases. J gave up 0 bases and V 1 base, and 4 bases lay outside the gene matches. Looked up from germline, CDR1 is MNHEY and CDR2 is SMNVEV (reference sequence). The CDR3 spans 18 residues.

The V call is TRBV4-1, the J call TRBJ1-1; D ambiguous. Germline lookup yields CDR1 MGHRA and CDR2 YSYEKL. The CDR3 spans 17 residues. V gave up 0 bases and J gave up 1 base, with 15 bases separating them. The CDR3 protein is CASSQDWWARRNTEAFF. The CDR3 DNA follows: TGCGCCAGCAGCCAAGATTGGTGGGCTAGAAGGAACACTGAAGCTTTCTTT.